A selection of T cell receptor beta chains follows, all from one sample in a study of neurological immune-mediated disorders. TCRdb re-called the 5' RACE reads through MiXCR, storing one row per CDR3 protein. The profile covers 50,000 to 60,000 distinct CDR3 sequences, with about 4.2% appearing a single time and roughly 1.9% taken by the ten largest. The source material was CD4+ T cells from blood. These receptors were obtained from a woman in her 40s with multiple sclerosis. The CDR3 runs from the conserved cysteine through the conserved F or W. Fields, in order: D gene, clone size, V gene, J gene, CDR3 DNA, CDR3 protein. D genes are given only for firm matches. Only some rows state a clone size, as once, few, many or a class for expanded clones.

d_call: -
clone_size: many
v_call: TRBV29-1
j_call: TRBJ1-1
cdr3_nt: TGCAGCGTGGTGGGGACCCGACGACAGACTGAAGCTTTCTTT
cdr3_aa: CSVVGTRRQTEAFF

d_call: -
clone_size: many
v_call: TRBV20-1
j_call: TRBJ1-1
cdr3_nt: TGCAGTGCTAGAGAACAATTGAACACTGAAGCTTTCTTT
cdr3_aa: CSAREQLNTEAFF

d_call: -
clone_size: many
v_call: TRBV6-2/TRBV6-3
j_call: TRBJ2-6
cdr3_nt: TGTGCCAGCAACGCCGGTGGGGCCAACGTCCTGACTTTC
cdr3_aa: CASNAGGANVLTF

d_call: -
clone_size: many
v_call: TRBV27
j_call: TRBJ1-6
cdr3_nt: TGTGCCAGCAGTTTATTACCCGGATCACCCCTCCACTTT
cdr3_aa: CASSLLPGSPLHF

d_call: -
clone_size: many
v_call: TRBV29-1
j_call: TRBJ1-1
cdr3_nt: TGCAGCGTTGGGGGGGCCGGGCTCACTGAAGCTTTCTTT
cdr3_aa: CSVGGAGLTEAFF

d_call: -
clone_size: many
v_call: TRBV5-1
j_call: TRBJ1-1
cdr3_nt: TGCGCCAGCAGCTTGGACAGGAGGAACACTGAAGCTTTCTTT
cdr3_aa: CASSLDRRNTEAFF

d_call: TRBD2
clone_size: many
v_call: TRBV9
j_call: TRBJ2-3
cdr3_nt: TGTGCCAGCAGCGTAGTAGCGGGGGGGCCCGGCACAGATACGCAGTATTTT
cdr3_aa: CASSVVAGGPGTDTQYF

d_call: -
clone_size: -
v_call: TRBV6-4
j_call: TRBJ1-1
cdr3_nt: TGTGCCATCAGTCACGCCGGGGGGAACACTGAAGCTTTCTTT
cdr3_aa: CAISHAGGNTEAFF

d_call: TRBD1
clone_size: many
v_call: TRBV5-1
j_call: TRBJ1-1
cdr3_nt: TGCGCCAGCAGTCTTCAGGGGGTCGGCGGAGACACTGAAGCTTTCTTT
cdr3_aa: CASSLQGVGGDTEAFF

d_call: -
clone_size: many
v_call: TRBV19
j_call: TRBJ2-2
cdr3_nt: TGTGCCAGTAGTAGTGCAGGGGTTATTTCCGGGGAGCTGTTTTTT
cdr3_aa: CASSSAGVISGELFF

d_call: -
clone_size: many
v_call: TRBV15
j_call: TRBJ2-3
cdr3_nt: TGTGCCACCAGCAGAGGGGGGGTTGATACGCAGTATTTT
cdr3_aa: CATSRGGVDTQYF

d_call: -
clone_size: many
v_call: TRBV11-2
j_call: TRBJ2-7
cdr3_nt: TGTGCCAGCAGCTTAGTTACGGGATCGGCTTACGAGCAGTACTTC
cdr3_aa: CASSLVTGSAYEQYF

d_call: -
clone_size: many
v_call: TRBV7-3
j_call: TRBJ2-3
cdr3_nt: TGTGCCAGCAGCTTAAGCCCGGATACGCAGTATTTT
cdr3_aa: CASSLSPDTQYF

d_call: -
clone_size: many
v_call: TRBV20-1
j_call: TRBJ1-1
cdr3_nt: TGCAGTGCTAGGCCTGCAGGGGAGGGAACGAACACTGAAGCTTTCTTT
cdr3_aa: CSARPAGEGTNTEAFF

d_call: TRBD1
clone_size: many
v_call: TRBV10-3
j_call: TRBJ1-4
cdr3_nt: TGTGCCATCAGTCGGGGACAGGGAGCGGTTAATGAAAAACTGTTTTTT
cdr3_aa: CAISRGQGAVNEKLFF

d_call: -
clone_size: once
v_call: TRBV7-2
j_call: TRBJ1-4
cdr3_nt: TGTGCCAGCAGCTTAGTGGTTGGGGAAAAACTGTTTTTT
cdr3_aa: CASSLVVGEKLFF

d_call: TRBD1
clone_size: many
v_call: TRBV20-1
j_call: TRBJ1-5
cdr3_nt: TGCAGTGCTAGAGAGTACAGGGGGTTTGGCAATCAGCCCCAGCATTTT
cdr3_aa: CSAREYRGFGNQPQHF

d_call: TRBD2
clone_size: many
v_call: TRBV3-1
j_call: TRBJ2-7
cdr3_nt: TGTGCCAGCAGCCAAGAAGCTAGCGGGGGGACCCGCTCCTACGAGCAGTACTTC
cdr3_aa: CASSQEASGGTRSYEQYF

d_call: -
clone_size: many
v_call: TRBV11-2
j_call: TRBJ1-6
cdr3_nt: TGTGCCAGCAGCTTTGTGGCGAGGAATTCACCCCTCCACTTT
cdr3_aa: CASSFVARNSPLHF

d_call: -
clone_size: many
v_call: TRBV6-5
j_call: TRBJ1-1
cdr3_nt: TGTGCCAGCAGTTCTAGGACTGAAGCTTTCTTT
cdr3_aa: CASSSRTEAFF

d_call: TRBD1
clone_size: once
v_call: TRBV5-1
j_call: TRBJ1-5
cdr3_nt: TGCGCTAGCAGCCTGGACAGGGGAAATCAGCCCCAGCATTTT
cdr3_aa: CASSLDRGNQPQHF

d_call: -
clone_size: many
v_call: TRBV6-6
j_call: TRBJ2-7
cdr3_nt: TGTGCCAGCAGTTACTCCTGGGGAGGCGAGCAGTACTTC
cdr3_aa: CASSYSWGGEQYF

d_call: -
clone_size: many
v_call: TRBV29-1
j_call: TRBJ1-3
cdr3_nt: TGCAGCGTTGAGGACCCAATCCATGGAAACACCATATATTTT
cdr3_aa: CSVEDPIHGNTIYF

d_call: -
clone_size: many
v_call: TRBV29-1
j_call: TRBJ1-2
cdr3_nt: TGCAGCGCTAGAACTCAAGGGTCTATTACTAACTATGGCTACACCTTC
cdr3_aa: CSARTQGSITNYGYTF

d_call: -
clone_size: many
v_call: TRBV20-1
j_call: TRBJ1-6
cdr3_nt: TGCAGTGCCCTAAGCTCACAGGGTGGCACCCTCCACTTT
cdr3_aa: CSALSSQGGTLHF

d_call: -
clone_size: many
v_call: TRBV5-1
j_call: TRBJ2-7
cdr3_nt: TGCGCCAGCAGCTTGGGGGGGACTCGAGGGGCCCTGACCTACGAGCAGTACTTC
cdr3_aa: CASSLGGTRGALTYEQYF

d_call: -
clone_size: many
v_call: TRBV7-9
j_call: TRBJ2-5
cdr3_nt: TGTGCCAGCAGCTTAATGGGGGGAGAGACCCAGTACTTC
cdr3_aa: CASSLMGGETQYF

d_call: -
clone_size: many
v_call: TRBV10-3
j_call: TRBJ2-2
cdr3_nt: TGTGCCATCAGTGAGATGGAGGAGGGGGAGCTGTTTTTT
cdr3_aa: CAISEMEEGELFF

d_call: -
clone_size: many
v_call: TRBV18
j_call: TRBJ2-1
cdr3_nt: TGTGCCAGCTCACCGAGGGGGGGCCAAAGCTCCTACAATGAGCAGTTCTTC
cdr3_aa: CASSPRGGQSSYNEQFF

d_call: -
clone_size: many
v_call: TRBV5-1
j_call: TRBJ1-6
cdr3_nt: TGCGCCAGCAGCTTGATGACTGTGATTAATTCACCCCTCCACTTT
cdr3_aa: CASSLMTVINSPLHF

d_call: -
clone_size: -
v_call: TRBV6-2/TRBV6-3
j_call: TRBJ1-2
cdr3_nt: TGTGCCAGCAGACAATCCGGCAGGGATGTTGGCTACACCTTC
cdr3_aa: CASRQSGRDVGYTF

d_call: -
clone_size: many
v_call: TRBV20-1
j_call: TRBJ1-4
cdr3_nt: TGCAGTGCAGGAGGAGAAAAACTGTTTTTT
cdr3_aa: CSAGGEKLFF

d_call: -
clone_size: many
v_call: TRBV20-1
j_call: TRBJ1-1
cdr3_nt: TGCAGTGCTAGAGATGGGGGAATATTGAACACTGAAGCTTTCTTT
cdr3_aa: CSARDGGILNTEAFF

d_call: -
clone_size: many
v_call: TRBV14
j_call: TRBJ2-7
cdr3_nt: TGTGCCAGCAGCCAATTTCCCTACTTTGTCAAGCAGTACTTC
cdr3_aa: CASSQFPYFVKQYF

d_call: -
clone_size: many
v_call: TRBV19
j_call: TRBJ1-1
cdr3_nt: TGTGCCAGTAGTCCGCCCCCCCAGGGGAACACTGAAGCTTTCTTT
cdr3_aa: CASSPPPQGNTEAFF

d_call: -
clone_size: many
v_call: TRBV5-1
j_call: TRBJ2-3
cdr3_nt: TGCGCCAGCAGCTTGGGTCCCGCGAACACAGATACGCAGTATTTT
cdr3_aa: CASSLGPANTDTQYF

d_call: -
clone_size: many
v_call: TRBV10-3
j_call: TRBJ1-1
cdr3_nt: TGTGCCATCGGGTCGGCAGGCAAATCGAACACTGAAGCTTTCTTT
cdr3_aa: CAIGSAGKSNTEAFF

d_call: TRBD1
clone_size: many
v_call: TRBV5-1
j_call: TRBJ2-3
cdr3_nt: TGCGCCAGCAGATTACAGGGGGCAAGCACAGATACGCAGTATTTT
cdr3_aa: CASRLQGASTDTQYF

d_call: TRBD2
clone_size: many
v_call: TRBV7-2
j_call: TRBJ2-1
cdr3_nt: TGTGCCAGCAGCTTAGGGGTCCTCTTAGCGGGGGGCACCTACAATGAGCAGTTCTTC
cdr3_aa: CASSLGVLLAGGTYNEQFF

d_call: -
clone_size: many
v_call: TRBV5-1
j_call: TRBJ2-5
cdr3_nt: TGCGCCAGCAGCTTGGTCCTGGGGGGCGACGGAGAGACCCAGTACTTC
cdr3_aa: CASSLVLGGDGETQYF

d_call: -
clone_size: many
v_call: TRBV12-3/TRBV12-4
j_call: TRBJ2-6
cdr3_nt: TGTGCCAGCAGTCGGGACGGAGGGGCCAACGTCCTGACTTTC
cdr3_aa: CASSRDGGANVLTF

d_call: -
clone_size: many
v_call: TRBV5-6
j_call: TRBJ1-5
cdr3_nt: TGTGCCAGCAGCTTGAGGAATGGGGTTGGTCTGCCCCAGCATTTT
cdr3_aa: CASSLRNGVGLPQHF

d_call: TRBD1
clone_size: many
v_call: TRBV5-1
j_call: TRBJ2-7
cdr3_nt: TGCGCCAGCAGCTTCGACAGGGATTACGGCGAGCAGTACTTC
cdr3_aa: CASSFDRDYGEQYF

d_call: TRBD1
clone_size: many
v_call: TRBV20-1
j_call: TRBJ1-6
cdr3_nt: TGCAGTGCTCAGCCGGGACAGTACTTCTCCTATAATTCACCCCTCCACTTT
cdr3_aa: CSAQPGQYFSYNSPLHF

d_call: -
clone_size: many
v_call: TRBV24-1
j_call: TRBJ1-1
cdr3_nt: TGTGCCACCAGTGAGGCCGGGCCCCAGAACACTGAAGCTTTCTTT
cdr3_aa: CATSEAGPQNTEAFF

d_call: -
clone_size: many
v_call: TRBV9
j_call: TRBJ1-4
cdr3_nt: TGTGCCAGCAGCCCTCAACCAGCAACAAATGAAAAACTGTTTTTT
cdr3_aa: CASSPQPATNEKLFF

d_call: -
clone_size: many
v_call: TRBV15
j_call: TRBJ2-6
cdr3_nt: TGTGCCACCAGCAGAGATGGGGTAGCTGGGGCCAACGTCCTGACTTTC
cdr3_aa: CATSRDGVAGANVLTF

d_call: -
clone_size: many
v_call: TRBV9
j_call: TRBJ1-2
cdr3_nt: TGTGCCAGCAGCCTCGGACAGCCCTTAGGCTACACCTTC
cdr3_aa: CASSLGQPLGYTF